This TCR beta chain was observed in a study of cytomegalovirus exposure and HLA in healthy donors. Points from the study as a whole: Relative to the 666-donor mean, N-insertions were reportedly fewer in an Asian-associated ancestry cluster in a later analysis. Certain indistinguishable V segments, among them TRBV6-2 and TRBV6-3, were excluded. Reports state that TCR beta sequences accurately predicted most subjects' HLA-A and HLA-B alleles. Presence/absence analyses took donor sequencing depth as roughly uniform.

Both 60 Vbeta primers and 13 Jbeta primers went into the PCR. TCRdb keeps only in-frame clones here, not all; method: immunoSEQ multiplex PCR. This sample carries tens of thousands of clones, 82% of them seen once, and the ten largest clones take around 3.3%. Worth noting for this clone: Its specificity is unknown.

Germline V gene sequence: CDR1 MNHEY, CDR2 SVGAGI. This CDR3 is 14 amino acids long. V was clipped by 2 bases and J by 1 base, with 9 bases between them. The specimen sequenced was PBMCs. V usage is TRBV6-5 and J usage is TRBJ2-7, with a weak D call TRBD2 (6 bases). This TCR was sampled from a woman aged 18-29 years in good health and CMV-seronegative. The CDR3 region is CASSYGGISYEQYF. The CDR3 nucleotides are TGTGCCAGCAGTTACGGGGGGATATCCTACGAGCAGTACTTC.